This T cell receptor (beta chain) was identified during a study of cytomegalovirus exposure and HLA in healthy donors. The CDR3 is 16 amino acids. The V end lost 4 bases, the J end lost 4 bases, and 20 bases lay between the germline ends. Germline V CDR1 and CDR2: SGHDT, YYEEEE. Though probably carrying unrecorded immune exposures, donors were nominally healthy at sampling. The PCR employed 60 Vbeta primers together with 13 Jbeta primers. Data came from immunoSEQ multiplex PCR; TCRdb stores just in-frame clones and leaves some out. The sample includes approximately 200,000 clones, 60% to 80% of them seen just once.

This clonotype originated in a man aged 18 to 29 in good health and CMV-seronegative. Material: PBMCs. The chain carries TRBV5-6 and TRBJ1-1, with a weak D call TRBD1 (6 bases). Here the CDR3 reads CASSPSITGNSTEAFF. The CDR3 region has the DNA TGTGCCAGCAGCCCTAGTATTACAGGGAATAGCACTGAAGCTTTCTTT. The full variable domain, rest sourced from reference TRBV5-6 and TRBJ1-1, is DAGVTQSPTHLIKTRGQQVTLRCSPKSGHDTVSWYQQALGQGPQFIFQYYEEEERQRGNFPDRFSGHQFPNYSSELNVNALLLGDSALYLCASSPSITGNSTEAFFGQGTRLTVV.